The present TCR beta chain was sequenced within a study of blood T cell repertoires in COVID-19. As for the study in general: The United States, Italy and Spain were the sources of the acute and convalescent COVID-19 samples. Nucleic acid was either cDNA or gDNA, and it came from T cells, B-cell-depleted T cells, or PBMCs.

Authors' processing steps: Researchers report that nucleated cell counts were estimated from reference gene primer amplification. Sequencing was performed with immunoSEQ multiplex PCR; in TCRdb, only in-frame clones are kept and a portion is missing. The V and J calls and clone size come from that table; D and trimming were worked out from the DNA. The table includes roughly 190,000 clones, approximately 87% detected once. CDR1 is SGHTA and CDR2 is FQGNSA in the germline V gene. The ends lost 5 bases at V and 9 bases at J; junction bases unmatched: 8. The CDR3 spans 16 residues. This sequence originates from a young man with active or convalescent COVID-19. The chain has TRBV7-2 and TRBJ2-1, with 15 bases lining up with TRBD2. The specimen was peripheral blood. CDR3 loop: CASSTRTSGRVGEQFF. As DNA, the CDR3 is TGTGCCAGCAGCACAAGGACTAGCGGGAGGGTTGGTGAGCAGTTCTTC.